The source of this T cell receptor (beta chain) is a study of T cell responses to AZD1222 COVID-19 vaccine. Overall study findings and caveats: Of spike-specific TCRs, nearly half reportedly target regions left unmutated in variants. Sampling captured repertoires only after the peak T cell response.

This clone was seen once. Its target is not known. The germline CDR1 and CDR2 sequences are LNHDA and SQIVND (reference sequence). Trimming pared 5 bases from V and 1 base from J, leaving 14 bases between. This CDR3 comprises 15 residues. Assay: immunoSEQ multiplex PCR; the TCRdb copy retains only in-frame clones and omits some. This table has some 170,000 clones, roughly 89% appearing once. The chain is built from TRBV19 and TRBJ1-1, with D maybe TRBD1 (5 bases). Here the sequenced sample was peripheral blood, taken on day 0 of AZD1222 vaccination. The receptor's source is an adult in good health. CDR3 in amino acids: CASSPWGPPNTEAFF. DNA of the CDR3: TGTGCCAGTAGTCCGTGGGGCCCCCCGAACACTGAAGCTTTCTTT. The full variable domain, rest sourced from reference TRBV19 and TRBJ1-1, is DGGITQSPKYLFRKEGQNVTLSCEQNLNHDAMYWYRQDPGQGLRLIYYSQIVNDFQKGDIAEGYSVSREKKESFPLTVTSAQKNPTAFYLCASSPWGPPNTEAFFGQGTRLTVV.